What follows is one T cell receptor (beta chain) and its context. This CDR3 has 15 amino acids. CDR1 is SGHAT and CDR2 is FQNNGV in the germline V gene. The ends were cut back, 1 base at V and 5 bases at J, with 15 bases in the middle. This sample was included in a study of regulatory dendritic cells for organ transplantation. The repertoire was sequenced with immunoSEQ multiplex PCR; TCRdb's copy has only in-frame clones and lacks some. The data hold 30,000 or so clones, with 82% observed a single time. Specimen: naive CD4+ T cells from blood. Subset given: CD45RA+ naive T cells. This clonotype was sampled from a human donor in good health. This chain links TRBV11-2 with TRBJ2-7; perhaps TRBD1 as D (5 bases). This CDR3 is CASSLGSGQGHEQYF. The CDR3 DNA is TGTGCCAGCAGCTTAGGGAGTGGGCAGGGTCACGAGCAGTACTTC.